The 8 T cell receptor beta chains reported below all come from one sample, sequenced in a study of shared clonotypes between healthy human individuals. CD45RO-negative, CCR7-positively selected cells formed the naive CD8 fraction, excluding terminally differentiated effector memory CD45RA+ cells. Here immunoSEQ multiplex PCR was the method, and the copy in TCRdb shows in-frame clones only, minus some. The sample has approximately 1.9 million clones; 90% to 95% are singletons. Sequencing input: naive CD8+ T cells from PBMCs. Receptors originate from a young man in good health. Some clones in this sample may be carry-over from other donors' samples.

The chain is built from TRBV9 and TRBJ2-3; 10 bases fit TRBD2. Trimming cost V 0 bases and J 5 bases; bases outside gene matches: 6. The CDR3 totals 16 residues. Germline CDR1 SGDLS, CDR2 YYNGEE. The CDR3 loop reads CASSVVSSGSRDTQYF. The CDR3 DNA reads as TGTGCCAGCAGCGTAGTTTCTAGCGGGAGTAGAGATACGCAGTATTTT.

This CDR3 is CASSQGGGTSGYEQYF. The CDR3 DNA reads as TGTGCCAGCTCCCAAGGGGGTGGGACTAGCGGCTACGAGCAGTACTTC. The genes are TRBV7-7 and TRBJ2-7, with 11 bases identical to TRBD2. Germline V lookup: CDR1 SSHAT, CDR2 FNYEAQ (reference sequence). This CDR3 is built from 16 residues. Trimming took 8 bases from V and 3 from J; bases not matched to a gene: 12.

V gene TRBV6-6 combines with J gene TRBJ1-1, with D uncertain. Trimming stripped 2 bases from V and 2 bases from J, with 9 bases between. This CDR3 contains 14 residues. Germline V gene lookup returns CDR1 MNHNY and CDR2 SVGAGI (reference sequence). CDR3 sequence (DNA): TGTGCCAGCAGTTACGCAGCCTTCAACACTGAAGCTTTCTTT. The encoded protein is CASSYAAFNTEAFF.

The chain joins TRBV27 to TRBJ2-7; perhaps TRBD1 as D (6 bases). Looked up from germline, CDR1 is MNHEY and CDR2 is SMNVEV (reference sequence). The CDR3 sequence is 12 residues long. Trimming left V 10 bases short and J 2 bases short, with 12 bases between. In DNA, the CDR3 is TGTGCCACAGGGGTCCACGCCTACGAGCAGTACTTC. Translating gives CATGVHAYEQYF.

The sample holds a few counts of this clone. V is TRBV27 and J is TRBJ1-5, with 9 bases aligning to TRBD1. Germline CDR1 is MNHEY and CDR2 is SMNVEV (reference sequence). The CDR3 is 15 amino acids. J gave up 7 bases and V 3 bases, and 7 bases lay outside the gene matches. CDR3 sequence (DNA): TGTGCCAGCAGTTTCCTCGGGACAGGGTTCCAGCCCCAGCATTTT. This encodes CASSFLGTGFQPQHF.

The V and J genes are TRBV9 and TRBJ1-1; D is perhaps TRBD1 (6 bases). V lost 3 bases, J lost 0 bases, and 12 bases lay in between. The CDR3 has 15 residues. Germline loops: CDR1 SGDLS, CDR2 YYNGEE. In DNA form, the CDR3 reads TGTGCCAGCAGCGACCCGGGGGGCCTGAACACTGAAGCTTTCTTT. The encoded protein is CASSDPGGLNTEAFF.

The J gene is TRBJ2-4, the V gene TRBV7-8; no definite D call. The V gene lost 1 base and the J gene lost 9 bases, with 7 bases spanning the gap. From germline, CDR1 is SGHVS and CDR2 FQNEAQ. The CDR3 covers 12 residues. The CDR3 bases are TGTGCCAGCAGCTTAGGGGAAGGCATTCAGTACTTC. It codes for CASSLGEGIQYF.

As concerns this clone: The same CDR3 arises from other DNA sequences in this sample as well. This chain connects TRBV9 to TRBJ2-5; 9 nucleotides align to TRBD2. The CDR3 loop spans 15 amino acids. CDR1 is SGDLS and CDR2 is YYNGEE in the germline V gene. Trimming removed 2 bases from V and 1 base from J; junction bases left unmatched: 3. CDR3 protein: CASSVSSGAQETQYF. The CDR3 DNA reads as TGTGCCAGCAGCGTTTCTAGCGGGGCCCAAGAGACCCAGTACTTC.